This record looks at one T cell receptor (beta chain) sequence and its context. Some clones are missing from TCRdb's copy, which holds only in-frame ones; the method was immunoSEQ multiplex PCR. This sample has tens of thousands of clones, with approximately 96% found just once. This record belongs to a study of T cells after somatic rescue of genetic block. The CDR3 totals 15 residues. Germline assignment: CDR1 MNHNS and CDR2 SASEGT. Trimming cost V 0 bases and J 4 bases; bases outside gene matches: 5. This sequence was found in a child in the first two years of life. V is TRBV6-1 and J is TRBJ2-5; 7 nucleotides match TRBD2. Sequencing was carried out using peripheral blood mononuclear cells (PBMCs). The CDR3 nucleotides are TGTGCCAGCAGTGAAGCTAGGACTAGGAGAGAGACCCAGTACTTC. As protein: CASSEARTRRETQYF.